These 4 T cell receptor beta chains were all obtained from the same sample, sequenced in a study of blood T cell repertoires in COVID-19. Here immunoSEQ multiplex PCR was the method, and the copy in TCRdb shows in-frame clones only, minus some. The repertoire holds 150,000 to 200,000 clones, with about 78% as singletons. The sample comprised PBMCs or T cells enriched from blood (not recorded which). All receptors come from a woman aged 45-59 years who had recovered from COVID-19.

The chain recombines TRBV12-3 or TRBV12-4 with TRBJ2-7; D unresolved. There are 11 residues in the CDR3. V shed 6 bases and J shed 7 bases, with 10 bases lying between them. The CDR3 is CASSQFKEQYF. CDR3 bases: TGTGCCAGCAGCCAGTTTAAGGAGCAGTACTTC.

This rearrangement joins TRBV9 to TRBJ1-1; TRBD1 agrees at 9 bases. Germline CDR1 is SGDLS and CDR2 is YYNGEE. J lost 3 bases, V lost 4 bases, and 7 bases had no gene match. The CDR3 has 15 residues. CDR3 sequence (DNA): TGTGCCAGCAGCCCGGGAGGACAGGGGCACACTGAAGCTTTCTTT. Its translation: CASSPGGQGHTEAFF.

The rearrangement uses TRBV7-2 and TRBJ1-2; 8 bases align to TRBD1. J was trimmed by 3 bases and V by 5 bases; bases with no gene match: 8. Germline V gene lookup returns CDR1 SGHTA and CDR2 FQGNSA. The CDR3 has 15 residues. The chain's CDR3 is CASSAGQGTHYGYTF. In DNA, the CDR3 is TGTGCCAGCAGCGCCGGACAGGGAACTCACTATGGCTACACCTTC.

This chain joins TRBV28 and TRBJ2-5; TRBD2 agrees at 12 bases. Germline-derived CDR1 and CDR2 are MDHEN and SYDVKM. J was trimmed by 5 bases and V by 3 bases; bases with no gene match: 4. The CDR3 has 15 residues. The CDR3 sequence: CASSLGLAGGETQYF. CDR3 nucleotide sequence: TGTGCCAGCAGTTTGGGTCTAGCGGGAGGGGAGACCCAGTACTTC.